The source of this T cell receptor (beta chain) is a study of T-cell memory formation after mild COVID-19 (dated by TCRdb to 2020 to 2023). Study-wide context: TCR sequence clusters from the two donors were largely donor specific. In two donors, T-cell clones that expanded and contracted after mild COVID-19 were tracked by sequencing TCRalpha and TCRbeta repertoires over time. Two young, previously healthy adult volunteers, one female and one male, were included in the cohort. On the study overall, not on this receptor specifically: The study included only a couple of mild cases, and larger cohorts that include severe cases with pre-infection samples were judged to be necessary. Contracting CD4+ clones were located mainly in the CM and EM memory subsets, whereas CD8+ clones were found to be enriched in EMRA. Some responding clones were detected in pre-infection memory, suggesting pre-existing cross-reactive memory T cells joined the SARS-CoV-2 response. Balanced CD4/CD8 phenotypes were observed for clones contracting from day 15 to 85, whereas a bias towards CD4+ was observed for a second wave of clones expanding from day 15 to 37. SARS-CoV-2 specificity was not confirmed for the second-wave clones peaking on day 37.

The CDR3 has 16 amino acids, counting the end cysteine and phenylalanine. The read is trimmed to its CDR3 DNA, 48 bases read in frame from base 1. V loses 5 bases at its end and J loses 8 bases; junction bases beyond the gene matches: 12. The germline V gene (reference sequence) gives CDR1 as SEHNR and CDR2 as FQNEAQ. In regard to this clonotype: Its specific antigen is unknown. Base-call qualities are not available, and no considerably larger clone is one nucleotide away.

Ficoll-Paque density gradient centrifugation was the method used to isolate PBMCs. Sequencing used an Illumina NovaSeq 6000. TCRalpha and TCRbeta cDNA libraries were constructed by 5'RACE with constant-segment primers, with sample barcodes and unique molecular identifiers being introduced. Trizol reagent was used to extract RNA from every sample. Libraries were amplified in two PCR steps, with a second sample barcode and Illumina TruSeq adapters added in the second step. The libraries were sequenced on an Illumina NovaSeq using 2 x 150 bp paired-end reads. Turning to the authors' computational methods: The reads were demultiplexed and collapsed into UMI-guided consensus sequences using migec v1.2.7. Using mixcr v2.1.11, the UMI consensuses were aligned to TRA and TRB V and J templates and assembled into clonotypes. A clonotype was counted as expanded or contracted only when both edgeR and NoisET called the clonotype significant, with the noise models trained on biological replicates. For edgeR calls, the thresholds were a false discovery rate-adjusted p below 0.01 and a log2 fold-change of 1. As an exploratory analysis of dynamics, PCA with hierarchical clustering was applied to max-normalized trajectories of the 1000 most abundant clonotypes. Each responding clone was given a CD4 or CD8 phenotype based on the CD4+ and CD8+ repertoires, which had been sequenced separately. TCRdb took the public reads, trimmed them with fastp at Q25, ran MiXCR for clone calling and kept in-frame beta chains. Merged by CDR3 protein, the rows form single entries marked with the most common genes and DNA. None of the V and J calls come from the authors' own analysis; TCRdb made them. The sample has over 120,000 distinct CDR3 sequences on record, 20% to 25% of them singletons. The ten largest clones capture roughly 24% of the sample.

What was sequenced was PBMCs or a T cell subset sorted from them (not recorded which). The V gene is TRBV7-9 and the J gene is TRBJ2-1, and 10 junction bases match TRBD2. The TCR was taken from an adult woman who had mild COVID-19 (a few samples of this study predate the infection). The sample titles of this study are shuffled in the database, so cell type and time point are left out; the donor was told from shared clones. For the CDR3, the sequence is CASSALLAGVVYEQFF. The bases are TGTGCCAGCAGCGCCCTGCTAGCGGGAGTTGTATATGAGCAGTTCTTC.